This T cell receptor (beta chain) stems from a study of T cells in Graves' hyperthyroidism and ophthalmopathy. The CDR3 regions of TCR beta were amplified from RNA transcripts. A set of HTBI primers served as the primers for a first-round RT-PCR of the TCR CDR3. Each CDR3 protein is one row after TCRdb ran MiXCR on the multiplex PCR reads. The table includes 480,000 or so distinct CDR3 sequences, 13% to 15% detected once. Study-wide points: Through a model of 13 V-J features, ophthalmopathy was separated from stable hyperthyroidism. Most thyroid clonotypes that were expanded above 0.001 also turned up in blood.

The V gene's germline CDR1 is MNHEY and CDR2 SMNVEV (reference sequence). V gave up 5 bases and J gave up 3 bases, with 14 bases separating them. CDR3 length: 14 amino acids. This clonotype has at least ten counts. Its antigen remains unidentified. The clonotype comes from a woman aged 18-29 years with Graves' hyperthyroidism. The chain employs TRBV27 and TRBJ2-7; a possible D gene is TRBD1 (6 bases). Material: blood. CDR3 coding DNA: TGTGCCAGCAGTCCGGCAGGGGCCCACTACGAGCAGTACGTC. Amino acid sequence: CASSPAGAHYEQYV.